The 27 T cell receptor beta chains given below trace back to one sample, sequenced in a study of spatial heterogeneity in lung cancer. Overall study results and limits: Higher tumor mutation counts went along with higher counts of expanded intratumoral alpha and beta TCRs.

TCRdb re-called the 5' RACE reads through MiXCR, storing one row per CDR3 protein. This table has about 9,400 distinct CDR3 sequences, 5.5% to 7.5% appearing once. For these TCRs, the target antigens are not known. Specified time point: sample taken at primary tumor resection. The specimen comprised lung tumor tissue, sampled at surgery. The receptor set was obtained from a male donor with early-stage non-small cell lung cancer.

There are many counts of this clonotype. This beta chain slipped into a library made for alpha chains as a stray read, so its size is not meaningful. The gene calls are TRBV5-1 and TRBJ1-2; the D is unclear. V lost 4 bases and J lost 0, with 7 bases in between. The CDR3 runs 13 residues. Germline values: CDR1 SGHRS, CDR2 YFSETQ. CDR3 DNA sequence: TGCGCCAGCAGCCTAGACCCTAACTATGGCTACACCTTC. Its translation: CASSLDPNYGYTF.

This clonotype is medium-sized by share. A library made for alpha chains picked up this beta chain off target, so its size means little. The rearrangement uses TRBV7-2 and TRBJ2-1; TRBD2 aligns across 10 bases. This CDR3 is 16 amino acids long. The V segment lost 2 bases and the J segment 8 bases; nucleotides outside the gene matches: 9. Germline V lookup: CDR1 SGHTA, CDR2 FQGNSA. CDR3 sequence reads: CASSLRLAGVGYEQFF. The CDR3 nucleotides read TGTGCCAGCAGCTTAAGGCTAGCGGGGGTCGGTTATGAGCAGTTCTTC.

This clonotype was counted ten times or more. The library was prepared for alpha chains; this beta chain is a stray read, so its frequency means little. This chain joins TRBV20-1 and TRBJ1-5; 7 positions match TRBD1. Germline V lookup: CDR1 DFQATT, CDR2 SNEGSKA (reference sequence). The ends lost 5 bases at V and 6 bases at J; junction bases unmatched: 7. This CDR3 is built from 13 residues. The CDR3 loop is CSARGTVGQPQHF. The CDR3 nucleotides are TGCAGTGCTCGCGGGACAGTGGGTCAGCCCCAGCATTTT.

This clonotype occurred a few times. Being off target in a library aimed at alpha chains, this beta chain has a size of little meaning. This sequence joins TRBV18 and TRBJ1-5; no firm D call. Per the germline V gene, CDR1 is KGHSH and CDR2 is LQKENI. This CDR3 comprises 16 residues. V lost 3 bases, J lost 0 bases, and 12 bases lay in between. CDR3 coding DNA: TGTGCCAGCTCACCCTTTCGGGCTGATAGCAATCAGCCCCAGCATTTT. Its translation: CASSPFRADSNQPQHF. Drawing the rest from reference TRBV18 and TRBJ1-5, the complete variable domain is NAGVMQNPRHLVRRRGQEARLRCSPMKGHSHVYWYRQLPEEGLKFMVYLQKENIIDESGMPKERFSAEFPKEGPSILRIQQVVRGDSAAYFCASSPFRADSNQPQHFGDGTRLSIL.

This clonotype is judged medium-sized. This beta chain is a stray read from a library made for alpha chains; its abundance is not meaningful. This chain links TRBV28 with TRBJ1-6, with 7 bases lining up with TRBD1. The CDR3 is made up of 13 amino acids. CDR1 and CDR2 from the germline V gene are MDHEN and SYDVKM. The V and J ends lost 11 bases and 9 bases, in that order; junction bases with no gene match: 10. CDR3 amino acids: CAGGTVQGSPLHF. The CDR3 DNA is TGTGCCGGGGGGACAGTCCAAGGTTCACCCCTCCACTTT.

About this clonotype: This beta chain came through as a stray read in a library set up for alpha chains, and its size says little. V and J are TRBV9 and TRBJ1-2, with D unresolved. Between the trimmed V and J ends, which lost 0 bases and 1 base, there was a span of 16 bases. Germline V gene data show CDR1 as SGDLS and CDR2 as YYNGEE. The CDR3 spans 17 residues. For the CDR3, the DNA is TGTGCCAGCAGCGTAGGGACCGGTGAGAATGGTAACTATGGCTACACCTTC. This codes for CASSVGTGENGNYGYTF. The complete variable domain, with remaining parts taken from reference TRBV9 and TRBJ1-2, reads DSGVTQTPKHLITATGQRVTLRCSPRSGDLSVYWYQQSLDQGLQFLIQYYNGEERAKGNILERFSAQQFPDLHSELNLSSLELGDSALYFCASSVGTGENGNYGYTFGSGTRLTVV.

In this sample, this clonotype turned up many times. This beta chain represents an off-target read in a library built for alpha chains; its size is of limited meaning. The CDR3 nucleotides read TGCAGTGCTACTTCTCCCTACGAGCAGTACTTC. Translated, it gives CSATSPYEQYF. This chain links TRBV20-1 with TRBJ2-7, with no clear D. Germline CDR1 is DFQATT and CDR2 is SNEGSKA (reference sequence). The CDR3 sequence is 11 residues long. Trimming removed 4 bases at V and 2 bases at J, with 6 bases between.

This clonotype was recorded many times. This beta chain turned up in a library designed for alpha chains; as an off-target read, its abundance says little. The rearrangement links TRBV12-3 or TRBV12-4 to TRBJ2-3, with 14 bases matching TRBD2. The CDR3 is 16 residues long. Germline trimming cut 7 bases from V and 5 bases from J; bases unmatched to any gene: 8. As DNA, the CDR3 is TGTGCCAGCACCGAGACTAGCGGGAGGGCCTTAGATACGCAGTATTTT. Protein product: CASTETSGRALDTQYF.

By share, this clonotype ranks as medium-sized. For a library built for alpha chains, this beta chain is a stray read; little rests on its size. V gene TRBV7-3 combines with J gene TRBJ1-2; 9 bases line up with TRBD1. CDR3 length equals 13 residues. Per germline, CDR1 SGHTA and CDR2 FQGTGA. J was trimmed by 6 bases and V by 2 bases; bases with no gene match: 1. The CDR3 DNA reads TGTGCCAGCAGCTTAGGGGACAGGGATGGCTACACCTTC. Protein sequence: CASSLGDRDGYTF. The full variable domain, rest sourced from reference TRBV7-3 and TRBJ1-2, is GAGVSQTPSNKVTEKGKYVELRCDPISGHTALYWYRQSLGQGPEFLIYFQGTGAADDSGLPNDRFFAVRPEGSVSTLKIQRTERGDSAVYLCASSLGDRDGYTFGSGTRLTVV.

This clonotype was picked up many times. A library prepared for alpha chains yielded this beta chain as an off-target read; its size is of little meaning. The chain is built from TRBV20-1 and TRBJ2-3, with D tentatively TRBD1 or TRBD2 (5 bases each). The V end was cut by 0 bases, the J end by 4 bases, with 14 bases between. CDR3 size: 15 residues. Germline V CDR1 and CDR2: DFQATT, SNEGSKA (reference sequence). The DNA for the CDR3 is TGCAGTGCTAGAGATCCGGGACCTTTAGCAGATACGCAGTATTTT. Encoded protein: CSARDPGPLADTQYF.

Judged by abundance, this clonotype is medium-sized. This beta chain turned up in a library designed for alpha chains; as an off-target read, its abundance says little. The chain has TRBV20-1 and TRBJ1-5, with D perhaps matching TRBD1 (6 bases). Germline CDR1 reads DFQATT; CDR2 reads SNEGSKA (reference sequence). This CDR3 region has 13 residues. Trimming removed 5 bases from V and 6 bases from J, with 14 bases in between. CDR3 amino acids: CSASGGSSQPQHF. The DNA of the CDR3 is TGCAGTGCTTCTGGGGGCTCGAGTCAGCCCCAGCATTTT.

Within the sample, this clonotype is medium-sized (0.01 to 0.1%). Because this beta chain is a stray read in a library intended to capture alpha chains, its abundance should not be given much weight. The chain has TRBV7-9 and TRBJ2-3, with a tentative D call TRBD2 (5 bases). Germline CDR1 is SEHNR and CDR2 is FQNEAQ (reference sequence). V was trimmed by 1 base and J by 2 bases, leaving 13 bases between them. CDR3 size: 16 residues. The CDR3 reads CASSLGTKLATDTQYF. The DNA for the CDR3 is TGTGCCAGCAGCTTAGGCACCAAGCTAGCCACAGATACGCAGTATTTT.

For this clonotype: This beta chain appears as a stray read in a library generated for alpha chains; its size is not informative. The V and J genes are TRBV5-8 and TRBJ1-1; D might be TRBD1 (5 bases). V was shortened by 4 bases and J by 10 bases, with 20 bases between the two germline ends. The CDR3 is made up of 14 amino acids. Germline CDR1 reads SGHTS; CDR2 reads YDEGEE. Here the CDR3 reads CASSLMGRGTPAFF. The CDR3 DNA sequence: TGTGCCAGCAGCCTCATGGGGCGGGGAACCCCAGCTTTCTTT.

Note on this clonotype: The library was built for alpha chains, so this beta chain is an off-target read and its size means little. DNA for the CDR3: TGTGCCAGCAGTTTAATCGGCTACCCCTACGAGCAGTACTTC. Translation gives CASSLIGYPYEQYF. The gene calls are TRBV12-3 or TRBV12-4 and TRBJ2-7, with unresolved D. V was pared by 2 bases and J by 2 bases, with 10 bases between. CDR3 length: 14 residues.

This clonotype was recorded a few times. The library was built for alpha chains, so this beta chain is an off-target read and its size means little. The chain couples TRBV14 to TRBJ1-3; TRBD1 is a possible D gene (6 bases). Trimming removed 4 bases at V and 0 bases at J, with 7 bases between. The CDR3 totals 14 residues. Germline V gene lookup returns CDR1 SGHDN and CDR2 FVKESK. CDR3 sequence reads: CASSRQASGNTIYF. In DNA, the CDR3 is TGTGCCAGCAGCCGACAGGCCTCTGGAAACACCATATATTTT.

This clonotype was seen repeatedly, ten times or more. Because the library targeted alpha chains, this beta chain is an off-target read whose size means little. V usage is TRBV10-3 and J usage is TRBJ2-1, with 10 bases identical to TRBD1. The CDR3 has 18 amino acids. Trimming at V came to 6 bases and at J to 4 bases, leaving 15 bases not matched to a gene. The germline gives CDR1 ENHRY, CDR2 SYGVKD. The DNA for the CDR3 is TGTGCCATCAGCGACAGGGGGCTGACTAGGGAACCATACAATGAGCAGTTCTTC. Translated, it gives CAISDRGLTREPYNEQFF.

This clonotype is medium-sized within its sample. Little can be read into the size of this beta chain, an off-target read in a library designed for alpha chains. The gene calls are TRBV7-3 and TRBJ2-1; 8 bases align to TRBD2. The germline CDR1 and CDR2 sequences are SGHTA and FQGTGA. The J segment lost 9 bases and the V segment lost 3 bases, leaving 10 bases of the junction unmatched. This CDR3 region has 15 residues. The CDR3, as DNA: TGTGCCAGCAGCTTCCTGGCGGGAGGCTCCAGTGAGCAGTTCTTC. Its protein product is CASSFLAGGSSEQFF.

The table lists this clonotype with a few counts. As an off-target read in a library built for alpha chains, this beta chain has a frequency of little significance. This chain links TRBV6-2 or TRBV6-3 with TRBJ1-4; D call uncertain. Germline CDR1 MNHEY, CDR2 SVGEGT. V lost 0 bases, J lost 8 bases, and 13 bases lay in between. The CDR3 has 15 amino acids. CDR3 bases: TGTGCCAGCAGTTACTCCGGGATTTTGAACGAAAAACTGTTTTTT. Translating it yields CASSYSGILNEKLFF.

By share, this clonotype ranks as medium-sized. Germline and junction disagree at one end, which may indicate a read error. This beta chain is a stray sequence in a library constructed for alpha chains; its clone size is not meaningful. The CDR3 coding sequence is TGTGCTAGCAGCCCCTACAGGAGCGGGGAGCTGTTTTTT. Its protein is CASSPYRSGELFF. The chain has TRBV7-7 and TRBJ2-2, with D perhaps matching TRBD1 (5 bases). Germline CDR1 is SSHAT and CDR2 is FNYEAQ (reference sequence). This CDR3 comprises 13 residues.

In its sample, this clonotype was seen many times. This beta chain lies outside the target of a library built for alpha chains; its clone size means little. CDR3 DNA sequence: TGCAGCGTTGACCCGACAGGGAAGGGGACCCAGTACTTC. This gives the protein CSVDPTGKGTQYF. The chain employs TRBV29-1 and TRBJ2-5, with 7 bases aligning to TRBD1. The CDR3 spans 13 residues. The germline CDR1 and CDR2 sequences are SQVTM and ANQGSEA. V lost 3 bases and J lost 7; bases outside the gene matches: 8.

This clonotype showed up many times. This beta chain represents an off-target read in a library built for alpha chains; its size is of limited meaning. The chain employs TRBV20-1 and TRBJ1-5; D call uncertain. V was pared by 3 bases and J by 3 bases, with 9 bases between. From germline, CDR1 is DFQATT and CDR2 SNEGSKA (reference sequence). The CDR3 is 13 residues long. The CDR3 protein is CSARWSNNQPQHF. CDR3 coding DNA: TGCAGTGCTAGGTGGAGTAACAATCAGCCCCAGCATTTT.

This clonotype came up many times. This beta chain is an unintended read in a library built for alpha chains; its size means little. This sequence joins TRBV2 and TRBJ1-2; 8 bases align to TRBD1. Germline V gene lookup returns CDR1 SNHLY and CDR2 FYNNEI. The V gene end was trimmed by 9 bases and the J gene end by 5 bases; junction bases not matched to a gene: 5. The CDR3 extends over 12 amino acids. Here the CDR3 DNA reads TGTGCCAGTTATCAGGGGGCTTATGGCTACACCTTC. This codes for CASYQGAYGYTF. The whole variable domain, filled in from reference TRBV2 and TRBJ1-2, reads EPEVTQTPSHQVTQMGQEVILRCVPISNHLYFYWYRQILGQKVEFLVSFYNNEISEKSEIFDDQFSVERPDGSNFTLKIRSTKLEDSAMYFCASYQGAYGYTFGSGTRLTVV.

This clonotype appeared many times. Germline is not matched at one junction end, which may reflect a read error. The library was built for alpha chains, so this beta chain is an off-target read and its size means little. The CDR3 DNA reads as TGCGCCAGCAGCTTGGCAGAATTGTTCTCCAACGAGCAGTACTTC. Its translation is CASSLAELFSNEQYF. The chain has TRBV5-1 and TRBJ2-7, with D unclear. CDR3 size: 15 residues. Germline assignment: CDR1 SGHRS and CDR2 YFSETQ.

This clonotype was counted many times. The library was designed around alpha chains, so this beta chain is a stray read whose abundance carries little weight. The chain links TRBV20-1 to TRBJ2-1; D is unclear. The V end was cut by 6 bases, the J end by 0 bases, with 18 bases between. Germline values: CDR1 DFQATT, CDR2 SNEGSKA (reference sequence). CDR3 length: 16 residues. CDR3 amino acids: CSAPTTSLISYNEQFF. CDR3 in DNA: TGCAGTGCCCCGACGACAAGCCTAATCTCCTACAATGAGCAGTTCTTC.

In its sample, this clonotype is medium-sized. The library was prepared for alpha chains; this beta chain is a stray read, so its frequency means little. The CDR3 region has the DNA TGTGCCAGCAGCTTAGTAGTTGAGCAGTTCTTC. Translation: CASSLVVEQFF. The rearrangement joins TRBV7-2 to TRBJ2-1; D remains ambiguous. There are 11 residues in the CDR3. CDR1 and CDR2 from the germline V gene are SGHTA and FQGNSA. V was clipped by 1 base and J by 9 bases, with 4 bases between them.

This clonotype has ten or more counts. Within a library made for alpha chains, this beta chain is off target, and its count is uninformative. This chain uses TRBV20-1 with TRBJ1-3, with TRBD1 as a possible D gene (5 bases). Trimming stripped 5 bases from V and 1 base from J, with 12 bases between. Germline CDR1 is DFQATT and CDR2 is SNEGSKA (reference sequence). The CDR3 has 14 residues. Here the CDR3 DNA reads TGCAGTGCTTCACAGGACAATTCTGGAAACACCATATATTTT. It codes for CSASQDNSGNTIYF.

This clonotype was observed many times. The library was built for alpha chains, so this beta chain is an off-target read and its size means little. The rearrangement joins TRBV28 to TRBJ1-3; D is possibly TRBD1 (6 bases). The CDR3 length is 14 residues. Trimming shortened V by 6 bases and J by 2 bases, and 11 bases separated the two germline ends. Germline V gene data show CDR1 as MDHEN and CDR2 as SYDVKM. CDR3 in DNA: TGTGCCAGCAGACCGGGGGGGCCTGGAAACACCATATATTTT. Amino acid sequence: CASRPGGPGNTIYF.